What follows are 15 T cell receptor beta chains derived from one specimen sequenced in a study of identical twins. TCRdb reprocessed the 5' RACE reads with MiXCR, giving one entry per CDR3 protein. The table includes 500,000 to 700,000 distinct CDR3 sequences, 7.1% detected once. The data were also submitted as part of a second study, on yellow fever vaccine responses in identical twins.

The sequencing input was PBMCs. The receptors shown here come from a woman under 30 in good health.

J is TRBJ2-2 and V is TRBV29-1; D is unclear. V lost 3 bases, J lost 1 base, and 3 bases lay in between. The germline V gene has CDR1 SQVTM and CDR2 ANQGSEA. This CDR3 spans 12 amino acids. The CDR3 bases are TGCAGCGTTGATCTGAACACCGGGGAGCTGTTTTTT. It is translated as CSVDLNTGELFF.

This clonotype was seen ten or more times. The chain links TRBV4-1 to TRBJ2-1; 10 bases line up with TRBD1. The CDR3 has 16 amino acids. In germline, CDR1 is MGHRA, CDR2 YSYEKL. With V trimmed by 4 bases and J by 7 bases, 10 bases remained unmatched. The CDR3 nucleotides read TGCGCCAGCAGCCCTCGGGACAGGGGTTTCCGAAATGAGCAGTTCTTC. Translated: CASSPRDRGFRNEQFF.

The chain combines TRBV27 with TRBJ2-7; 7 bases map to TRBD1. Germline values: CDR1 MNHEY, CDR2 SMNVEV (reference sequence). The trim removed 4 bases at V and 3 bases at J, leaving 9 bases unmatched. The CDR3 covers 15 residues. CDR3 loop: CASSSLTGKYYEQYF. The DNA for the CDR3 is TGTGCCAGCAGTTCCCTGACAGGGAAGTACTACGAGCAGTACTTC.

The chain employs TRBV5-1 and TRBJ2-4; 9 bases map to TRBD1. V dropped 2 bases and J dropped 9; count of bases not matched to a gene: 12. Germline CDR1 SGHRS, CDR2 YFSETQ. The CDR3 runs to 16 residues. The CDR3 nucleotides read TGCGCCAGCAGCTTAACCGGGACAGGGATCGTAGGCATTCAGTACTTC. Encoded protein: CASSLTGTGIVGIQYF.

CDR3 residues: CASSGGQGKNTGELFF. CDR3 in DNA: TGTGCCAGCAGTGGCGGACAGGGGAAGAACACCGGGGAGCTGTTTTTT. V and J are TRBV25-1 and TRBJ2-2; 9 nucleotides agree with TRBD1. The germline V gene has CDR1 MGHDK and CDR2 SYGVNS. The V gene end was trimmed by 4 bases and the J gene end by 1 base; junction bases not matched to a gene: 4. The CDR3 length is 16 residues.

The J gene is TRBJ2-1, the V gene TRBV5-6, with a tentative D call TRBD1 (6 bases). The CDR3 is 12 residues long. With 7 bases removed from V and 7 bases from J, the gap between germline ends came to 12 bases. Germline CDR1 SGHDT, CDR2 YYEEEE. The CDR3 loop reads CASSDQGNEQFF. The CDR3 coding sequence is TGTGCCAGCTCCGACCAGGGGAATGAGCAGTTCTTC. Combining the CDR3 with reference TRBV5-6 and TRBJ2-1 gives the whole variable domain DAGVTQSPTHLIKTRGQQVTLRCSPKSGHDTVSWYQQALGQGPQFIFQYYEEEERQRGNFPDRFSGHQFPNYSSELNVNALLLGDSALYLCASSDQGNEQFFGPGTRLTVL.

The chain recombines TRBV28 with TRBJ2-1; 12 bases line up with TRBD2. The junction had 8 bases not matched to a gene; V was cut back by 3 bases and J by 8 bases. Germline CDR1 reads MDHEN; CDR2 reads SYDVKM. The CDR3 covers 16 residues. The CDR3 protein is CASSFGASGGADEQFF. DNA of the CDR3: TGTGCCAGCAGTTTCGGGGCTAGCGGGGGGGCTGATGAGCAGTTCTTC.

The chain employs TRBV7-6 and TRBJ2-1; TRBD2 matches at 10 bases. This CDR3 has 16 amino acids. Trimming at V came to 5 bases and at J to 3 bases, leaving 7 bases not matched to a gene. Looked up from germline, CDR1 is SGHVS and CDR2 is FNYEAQ. Here the CDR3 DNA reads TGTGCCAGCAGCCGGACTAGCGGAGGAAACTACAATGAGCAGTTCTTC. It specifies CASSRTSGGNYNEQFF. The full variable domain, its missing parts supplied by reference TRBV7-6 and TRBJ2-1, is GAGVSQSPRYKVTKRGQDVALRCDPISGHVSLYWYRQALGQGPEFLTYFNYEAQQDKSGLPNDRFSAERPEGSISTLTIQRTEQRDSAMYRCASSRTSGGNYNEQFFGPGTRLTVL.

CDR3 region: CASSGGLSYEQYV. The CDR3 region has the DNA TGTGCCAGCAGCGGCGGGCTCTCCTACGAGCAGTACGTC. The chain uses TRBV7-9 and TRBJ2-7, with D perhaps matching TRBD2 (5 bases). With 5 bases removed from V and 0 bases from J, the gap between germline ends came to 8 bases. Germline CDR1 SEHNR, CDR2 FQNEAQ (reference sequence). The CDR3 has 13 amino acids.

This clonotype has just a few counts. CDR3 region: CASSMTEGRPQHF. The CDR3 DNA is TGTGCCAGCAGCATGACAGAGGGCCGGCCCCAGCATTTT. The chain has TRBV9 and TRBJ1-5; D is perhaps TRBD1 (5 bases). Trimming pared 4 bases from V and 9 bases from J, leaving 14 bases between. This CDR3 has 13 amino acids. Germline-derived CDR1 and CDR2 are SGDLS and YYNGEE.

This clonotype was detected ten times or more. The chain carries TRBV29-1 and TRBJ2-1; 8 bases agree with TRBD2. The CDR3 length is 14 residues. Trimming cost V 2 bases and J 8 bases; bases outside gene matches: 8. Germline lookup yields CDR1 SQVTM and CDR2 ANQGSEA. The CDR3 DNA sequence: TGCAGCGTTGAACCCCGGGAGGGTTTGCATGAGCAGTTCTTC. It encodes CSVEPREGLHEQFF.

This clonotype was seen ten or more times. The J gene is TRBJ2-1, the V gene TRBV28; TRBD2 matches at 12 bases. V shed 5 bases, J shed 2 bases, and the junction held 4 bases outside the gene matches. CDR3 size: 16 residues. Germline V CDR1 and CDR2: MDHEN, SYDVKM. The CDR3 loop reads CASSKRTSGTYNEQFF. CDR3 nucleotides: TGTGCCAGCAGTAAGAGGACTAGCGGGACCTACAATGAGCAGTTCTTC. Combining the CDR3 with reference TRBV28 and TRBJ2-1 gives the whole variable domain DVKVTQSSRYLVKRTGEKVFLECVQDMDHENMFWYRQDPGLGLRLIYFSYDVKMKEKGDIPEGYSVSREKKERFSLILESASTNQTSMYLCASSKRTSGTYNEQFFGPGTRLTVL.

This clonotype was observed at least ten times. The rearrangement uses TRBV29-1 and TRBJ2-1; D unresolved. V was trimmed by 2 bases and J by 2 bases, leaving 10 bases between them. Germline values: CDR1 SQVTM, CDR2 ANQGSEA. The CDR3 runs to 14 residues. Here the CDR3 reads CSVERLETYNEQFF. The CDR3 nucleotides are TGCAGCGTTGAACGGCTAGAGACCTACAATGAGCAGTTCTTC.

This clonotype was found a few times. The chain combines TRBV29-1 with TRBJ1-2, with D possibly being TRBD1 (5 bases). The CDR3 totals 13 residues. Germline lookup yields CDR1 SQVTM and CDR2 ANQGSEA. V dropped 0 bases and J dropped 4 bases, with 9 bases sitting between them. This CDR3 is CSVEEGQLYGYTF. The CDR3 bases are TGCAGCGTTGAAGAGGGGCAGCTCTATGGCTACACCTTC.

This clonotype was observed many times. This chain connects TRBV7-9 to TRBJ2-1; D perhaps matches TRBD2 (7 bases). The germline V gene encodes CDR1 SEHNR and CDR2 FQNEAQ (reference sequence). There are 15 residues in the CDR3. The germline V and J ends were trimmed by 5 bases and 8 bases, with 19 bases remaining between them. As DNA, the CDR3 is TGTGCCAGCAGCCGCGGCTGGGGGGGCCTGGATGAGCAGTTCTTC. Protein: CASSRGWGGLDEQFF.